These T cell receptor beta chains were read from a single sample in a study of OX40 agonist ivuxolimab in advanced cancers. The repertoire was sequenced with immunoSEQ multiplex PCR; TCRdb's copy has only in-frame clones and lacks some. The profile shows about 95,000 clones, around 90% of them singletons. Material: CD4+ or CD8+ T cells sorted from blood, obtained in a trial of the OX40 agonist ivuxolimab. These TCRs come from an adult with an advanced solid tumor such as melanoma, head and neck, liver or kidney cancer. CDR3s include the opening cysteine and the closing phenylalanine or tryptophan. The D gene is left open where the match is weak. Size is stated for part of the rows, as once, few or many counts, or as a class when the clone is expanded.

size	D	V	J	DNA	CDR3
NA	TRBD2	TRBV19	TRBJ2-1	TGTGCCAGTAGTATAGCGGGACTAGGGGACAATGAGCAGTTCTTC	CASSIAGLGDNEQFF
NA	NA	TRBV6-1	TRBJ2-5	TGTGCCAGCACGATGACAGCGGAGACCCAGTACTTC	CASTMTAETQYF
NA	NA	TRBV7-9	TRBJ2-7	TGTGCCAGCAGCTTCGGGGGATCCTACGAGCAGTACTTC	CASSFGGSYEQYF
once	TRBD1	TRBV6-1	TRBJ2-5	TGTGCCAGCACTGGACAGGGCTTGGAGACCCAGTACTTC	CASTGQGLETQYF
NA	TRBD2	TRBV4-3	TRBJ2-3	TGCGCCAGCAGCCAAGATAGGTCTTGGGGGACTAGCGCCGATACGCAGTATTTT	CASSQDRSWGTSADTQYF
NA	NA	TRBV27	TRBJ2-7	TGTGCCAGCAGCCAGAGGGGGTACGAGCAGTACTTC	CASSQRGYEQYF
NA	NA	TRBV28	TRBJ2-7	TGTGCCAGCAGTTCTGGGGCCGGGAGCTCCTACGAGCAGTACTTC	CASSSGAGSSYEQYF
few	TRBD1	TRBV28	TRBJ1-1	TGTGCCAGCAGTTTGGGGACAGCGAACACTGAAGCTTTCTTT	CASSLGTANTEAFF
NA	NA	TRBV14	TRBJ2-2	TGTGCCAGCAGCCAGTCCGGGCCCGGGGAGCTGTTTTTT	CASSQSGPGELFF
NA	NA	TRBV11-3	TRBJ2-1	TGTGCCAGCAGCTTAGGAGGCGAGCAGTTCTTC	CASSLGGEQFF
NA	TRBD1	TRBV7-6	TRBJ2-2	TGTGCCAGCAGCGCGCGACAGGGTTTCGGCACCGGGGAGCTGTTTTTT	CASSARQGFGTGELFF
NA	TRBD2	TRBV2	TRBJ2-7	TGTGCCAACACCCGAAGCGGTAGCGGGCCCTCCTACGAGCAGTACTTC	CANTRSGSGPSYEQYF
NA	TRBD2	TRBV30	TRBJ2-1	TGTGCCTGGAGTCGCGGGACTAGCGGGACTTCCTACAATGAGCAGTTCTTC	CAWSRGTSGTSYNEQFF
NA	TRBD1	TRBV28	TRBJ2-5	TGTGCCAGCAGTGTTCCGGGACAGGGTTTGGAGACCCAGTACTTC	CASSVPGQGLETQYF
NA	NA	TRBV28	TRBJ1-1	TGTGCCAGCCGAGGGCCTATGAACACTGAAGCTTTCTTT	CASRGPMNTEAFF
many	TRBD2	TRBV28	TRBJ2-1	TGTGCCAGCAGTCCCCACGGAGGCGGGACTAGCGGGAGGGTCAATGAGCAGTTCTTC	CASSPHGGGTSGRVNEQFF
NA	NA	TRBV21-1	TRBJ2-2	TGTGCCAGCAGCATCTCACGGGATGGTACCGGGGAGCTGTTTTTT	CASSISRDGTGELFF
NA	NA	TRBV7-9	TRBJ1-3	TGTGCCAGCGCGGAAGGGGCCGGAAACACCATATATTTT	CASAEGAGNTIYF
NA	TRBD1	TRBV11-3	TRBJ1-4	TGTGCCAGCAGCCCGACAGGGCTTAATGAAAAACTGTTTTTT	CASSPTGLNEKLFF
once	NA	TRBV29-1	TRBJ2-1	TGCAGCGTTGATGGGCGCGGCAACCGGAATGAGCAGTTCTTC	CSVDGRGNRNEQFF
NA	NA	TRBV7-9	TRBJ2-1	TGTGCCAGCAGCTTAGGGGACAATGAGCAGTTCTTC	CASSLGDNEQFF
once	NA	TRBV19	TRBJ2-3	TGTGCCAGTAGTACTACCTTCTTCGACCCGATGATGAGGGCAGATACGCAGTATTTT	CASSTTFFDPMMRADTQYF
NA	NA	TRBV30	TRBJ1-3	TGTGCCTGGGAGCAAGGGAGCGGAAACACCATATATTTT	CAWEQGSGNTIYF
few	TRBD2	TRBV4-2	TRBJ2-7	TGTGCCAGCAGCCAAGCAGGCGGGAGGGCGAACGAGCAGTACTTC	CASSQAGGRANEQYF
NA	NA	TRBV5-4	TRBJ1-5	TGTGCCAGCAGCTTGGACAGCAATCAGCCCCAGCATTTT	CASSLDSNQPQHF
NA	TRBD1	TRBV2	TRBJ1-1	TGTGCCAGCAATCCTACGGGACAGGCGAACACTGAAGCTTTCTTT	CASNPTGQANTEAFF
NA	TRBD2	TRBV5-1	TRBJ2-5	TGCGCCAGCACCGGGGGGTCTTCCGGGGAGACCCAGTACTTC	CASTGGSSGETQYF
NA	TRBD1	TRBV5-5	TRBJ2-6	TGTGCCAGCAGCTTGCTACAGGGGACTGGGGCCAACGTCCTGACTTTC	CASSLLQGTGANVLTF
NA	NA	TRBV6-1	TRBJ1-2	TGTGCCACCCGACTCGGGGCAGGGCGCTATGGCTACACCTTC	CATRLGAGRYGYTF
NA	TRBD2	TRBV28	TRBJ2-5	TGTGCCAGCAGCCGAAGACTAGCGGGAGGGATACTCCCCGAGACCCAGTACTTC	CASSRRLAGGILPETQYF
NA	NA	TRBV5-1	TRBJ1-4	TGCGCCAGCAGCTTGATGCAGGCGGATGAAAAACTGTTTTTT	CASSLMQADEKLFF